This TCR beta chain was profiled in a study of patients and donors after allogeneic stem cell transplantation. TCRdb independently ran MiXCR on the RT-PCR reads; one entry per CDR3 protein. This sample carries roughly 200,000 distinct CDR3 sequences, 35% to 45% of them seen once, and the ten largest clones take 9.5% to 13%. V lost 3 bases, J lost 4 bases, and 10 bases lay in between. Germline V lookup: CDR1 ENHRY, CDR2 SYGVKD. The CDR3 is 14 amino acids. This clonotype was counted between two and nine times. This sequence originates from a human donor who was either an allogeneic HSCT recipient or a stem cell or donor lymphocyte infusion donor (not recorded which). It is not recorded whose cells these are; they may come from a transplant donor. Sequencing input: blood, either unsorted or a sorted T cell fraction (not recorded which). The chain recombines TRBV10-3 with TRBJ1-3; D perhaps matches TRBD1 (6 bases). CDR3 nucleotide sequence: TGTGCCATCAGTGATTTGGACAGAGGAAACACCATATATTTT. Its translation: CAISDLDRGNTIYF.